This T cell receptor (beta chain) was found in a study of blood T cell repertoires in COVID-19. Whole-study context: Sources were T cells, B-cell-depleted T cells, or PBMCs; the material itself was cDNA or gDNA.

Assay: immunoSEQ multiplex PCR; the TCRdb copy retains only in-frame clones and omits some. The sample includes 150,000 to 160,000 clones, around 84% seen only once; the top ten take about 1.8%. This receptor was identified in a man of 80 years or more with acute or convalescent COVID-19. Input material: peripheral blood.

The CDR3 here is CASSLADSTYEQYF. CDR3 DNA sequence: TGTGCCAGCAGCTTAGCCGACAGTACCTACGAGCAGTACTTC. The V and J genes are TRBV7-2 and TRBJ2-7; a possible D gene is TRBD1 (5 bases). V was pared by 0 bases and J by 2 bases, with 8 bases between. The CDR3 has 14 amino acids. Germline-derived CDR1 and CDR2 are SGHTA and FQGNSA. The full variable domain, its missing parts supplied by reference TRBV7-2 and TRBJ2-7, is GAGVSQSPSNKVTEKGKDVELRCDPISGHTALYWYRQSLGQGLEFLIYFQGNSAPDKSGLPSDRFSAERTGGSVSTLTIQRTQQEDSAVYLCASSLADSTYEQYFGPGTRLTVT.